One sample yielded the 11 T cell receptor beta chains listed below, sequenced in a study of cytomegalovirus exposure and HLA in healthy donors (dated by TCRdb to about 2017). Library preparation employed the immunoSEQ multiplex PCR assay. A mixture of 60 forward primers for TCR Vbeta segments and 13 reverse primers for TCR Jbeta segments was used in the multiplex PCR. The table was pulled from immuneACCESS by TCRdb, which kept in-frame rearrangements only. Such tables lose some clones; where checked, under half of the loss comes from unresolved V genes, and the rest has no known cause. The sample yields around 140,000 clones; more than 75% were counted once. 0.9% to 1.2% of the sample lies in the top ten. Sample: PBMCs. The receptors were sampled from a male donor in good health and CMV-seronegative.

This chain's CDR3 is CASSLDREDTQYF. The CDR3 DNA reads TGTGCCAGCAGCTTGGACAGGGAAGATACGCAGTATTTT. The J gene is TRBJ2-3, the V gene TRBV5-4; TRBD1 might be the D (6 bases). V was clipped by 0 bases and J by 5 bases, with 7 bases between them. Looked up from germline, CDR1 is SGHNT and CDR2 is YYREEE (reference sequence). The CDR3 totals 13 residues.

The CDR3 is CASSDHYRGTDTQYF. The CDR3 DNA follows: TGTGCCAGCAGCGACCACTACCGGGGCACAGATACGCAGTATTTT. V and J are TRBV9 and TRBJ2-3; D is uncertain. This CDR3 comprises 15 residues. V lost 3 bases, J lost 1 base, and 12 bases lay in between. The germline V gene encodes CDR1 SGDLS and CDR2 YYNGEE.

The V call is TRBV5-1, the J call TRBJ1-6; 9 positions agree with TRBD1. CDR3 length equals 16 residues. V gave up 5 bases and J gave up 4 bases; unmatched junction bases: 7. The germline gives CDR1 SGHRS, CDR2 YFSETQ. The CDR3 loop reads CASSSNRGHYNSPLHF. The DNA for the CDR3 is TGCGCCAGCAGTTCGAACAGGGGGCATTATAATTCACCCCTCCACTTT.

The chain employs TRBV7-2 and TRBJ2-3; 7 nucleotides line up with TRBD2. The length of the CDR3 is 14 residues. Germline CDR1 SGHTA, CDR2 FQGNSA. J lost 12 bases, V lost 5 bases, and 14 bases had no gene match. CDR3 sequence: CASSPETSTILQYF. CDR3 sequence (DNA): TGTGCCAGCAGCCCAGAGACTAGCACGATCCTCCAGTATTTT.

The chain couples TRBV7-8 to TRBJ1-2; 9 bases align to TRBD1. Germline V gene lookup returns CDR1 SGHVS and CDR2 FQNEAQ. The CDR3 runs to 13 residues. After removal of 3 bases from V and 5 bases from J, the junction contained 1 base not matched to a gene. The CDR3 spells CASSLGQGYGYTF. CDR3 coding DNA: TGTGCCAGCAGCTTGGGACAGGGATATGGCTACACCTTC.

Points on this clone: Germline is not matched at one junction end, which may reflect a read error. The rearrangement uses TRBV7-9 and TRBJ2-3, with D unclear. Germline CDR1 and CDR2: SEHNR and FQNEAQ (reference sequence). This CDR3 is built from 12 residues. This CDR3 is CSSSQSTDTQYF. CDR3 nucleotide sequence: TGTTCCAGCAGCCAAAGCACAGATACGCAGTATTTT. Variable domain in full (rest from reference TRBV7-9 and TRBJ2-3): DTGVSQNPRHKITKRGQNVTFRCDPISEHNRLYWYRQTLGQGPEFLTYFQNEAQLEKSRLLSDRFSAERPKGSFSTLEIQRTEQGDSAMYLCSSSQSTDTQYFGPGTRLTVL.

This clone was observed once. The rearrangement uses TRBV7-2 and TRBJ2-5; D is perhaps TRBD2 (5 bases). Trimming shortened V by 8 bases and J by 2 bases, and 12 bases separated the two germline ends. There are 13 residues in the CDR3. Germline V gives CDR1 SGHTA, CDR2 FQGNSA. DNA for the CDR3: TGTGCCAGCCTCCCGGGGTGGCAAGAGACCCAGTACTTC. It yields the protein CASLPGWQETQYF.

For the CDR3, the DNA is TGCAGCGTCGTGGACAGGGCGAAAAGGGAGACCCAGTACTTC. Its protein product is CSVVDRAKRETQYF. The chain couples TRBV29-1 to TRBJ2-5; 8 bases fit TRBD1. With 6 bases clipped from V and 5 bases from J, the junction kept 11 bases outside the gene matches. CDR3 length equals 14 residues. Germline lookup yields CDR1 SQVTM and CDR2 ANQGSEA.

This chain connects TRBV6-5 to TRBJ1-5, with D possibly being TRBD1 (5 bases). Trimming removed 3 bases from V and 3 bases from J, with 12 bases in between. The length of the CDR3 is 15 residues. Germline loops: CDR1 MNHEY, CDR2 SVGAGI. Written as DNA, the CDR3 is TGTGCCAGCAGTTATGGGCAGGGATACAATCAGCCCCAGCATTTT. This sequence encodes CASSYGQGYNQPQHF.

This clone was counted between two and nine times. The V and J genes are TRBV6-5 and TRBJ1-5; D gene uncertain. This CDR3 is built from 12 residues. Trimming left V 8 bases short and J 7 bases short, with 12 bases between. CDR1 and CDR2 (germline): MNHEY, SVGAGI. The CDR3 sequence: CASGALGQPQHF. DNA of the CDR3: TGTGCCAGCGGTGCACTAGGCCAGCCCCAGCATTTT.

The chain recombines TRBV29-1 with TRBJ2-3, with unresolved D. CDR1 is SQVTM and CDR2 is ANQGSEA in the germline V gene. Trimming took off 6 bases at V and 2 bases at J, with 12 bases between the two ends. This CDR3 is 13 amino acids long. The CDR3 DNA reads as TGCAGCGTAAAGACAATCGCCACAGATACGCAGTATTTT. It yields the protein CSVKTIATDTQYF.